This note documents a single T cell receptor (beta chain) sequence. Its specificity is unknown. The data were obtained in a study of cytomegalovirus exposure and HLA in healthy donors. A multiplex PCR was run with 60 Vbeta primers and 13 Jbeta primers. Libraries were prepared by immunoSEQ multiplex PCR; TCRdb keeps only in-frame clonotypes and omits some of them. The ten top clones account for just under 3.5%, within a sample of approximately 92,000 clones. The germline V gene has CDR1 SGHRS and CDR2 YFSETQ. CDR3 length: 14 residues. Trimming took off 0 bases at V and 2 bases at J, with 6 bases between the two ends. General study findings and limits: Sequence variants that were highly shared formed a cluster that was likely a sequencing artifact.

The sequencing sample was made of PBMCs. This chain uses TRBV5-1 with TRBJ2-1; unclear D gene. The receptor's source is a woman in her 30s in good health and CMV-seronegative. The CDR3 DNA reads TGCGCCAGCAGCTTGGCCCCTACCTACAATGAGCAGTTCTTC. It codes for CASSLAPTYNEQFF.